This T cell receptor (beta chain) was recovered during a study of control samples from healthy donors and cancer patients. Sequenced by immunoSEQ multiplex PCR; TCRdb stores in-frame clones only, minus some. The sample includes approximately 140,000 clones, under 95% of them seen just once. Between the trimmed V and J ends, which lost 5 bases and 3 bases, there was a span of 11 bases. This CDR3 contains 13 residues. Germline assignment: CDR1 MNHEY and CDR2 SMNVEV (reference sequence). V gene TRBV27 combines with J gene TRBJ2-7, with D perhaps TRBD1 (6 bases). What was sequenced was blood. This clonotype was sampled from a man aged 40-49 years in good health. The CDR3 DNA reads as TGTGCCAGCAGTAGACAGGTCAGCTACGAGCAGTACTTC. As protein: CASSRQVSYEQYF.